This T cell receptor beta chain was observed in a study of somatic mutations in cytotoxic T cells in rheumatoid arthritis. Across the study: Blood from the patient (approximately 29 ml EDTA) was drawn right after diagnosis, pretreatment.

General study points: No correction for multiple comparisons was applied to the slight TRBV07 underrepresentation in rheumatoid arthritis patients.

Per the original data handling: Rarely did patient CD8+ clones above 1% match published virus-specific TCRB sequences. Profiled with immunoSEQ multiplex PCR; TCRdb holds only in-frame clones, not every one. Clonal size and the V and J genes are those of that table, whereas D and trimming came from the DNA. This table has about 1,400 clones, over 60% appearing once. The sample holds a few counts of this clone. Antigen specificity is unknown. The CDR3 extends over 13 amino acids. Germline V CDR1 and CDR2: LNHNV, YYDKDF (reference sequence). Trimming took 3 bases from V and 1 from J, leaving 4 bases between them.

The source is an adult with rheumatoid arthritis. The material sequenced was CD8+ T cells sorted from blood. The chain carries TRBV15 and TRBJ1-5; no clear D. CDR3: CATSRASNQPQHF. Here the CDR3 DNA reads TGTGCCACCAGCAGGGCGAGCAATCAGCCCCAGCATTTT.